This is a list of T cell receptor beta chains from one sample in a study of blood T cell repertoires in COVID-19. Clones were sequenced by immunoSEQ multiplex PCR, and TCRdb holds only the in-frame ones, with some missing. Among 110,000 or so clones listed, 87% were seen once. The sequenced material came from peripheral blood. These receptors came from a woman aged 45 to 65 with acute or convalescent COVID-19. The CDR3 runs from the conserved cysteine through the conserved F or W. A D gene is named only where the DNA matches it firmly. The size field is filled for only some rows; it gives once, few, many or a size class.

.,.,TRBJ1-2,TRBV5-1,TGCGCCAGCAGCGTCGGACAGCCCTCGGGCGATGGCTACACCTTC,CASSVGQPSGDGYTF
TRBD1,.,TRBJ1-5,TRBV6-2/TRBV6-3,TGTGCCAGCAGCACGGGACAGGGTTTCAATCAGCCCCAGCATTTT,CASSTGQGFNQPQHF
TRBD1,.,TRBJ1-2,TRBV15,TGTGCCACCAGCAGGGACAGGACGTTAGCTAACTATGGCTACACCTTC,CATSRDRTLANYGYTF
.,few,TRBJ1-1,TRBV5-1,TGCGCCAGCAGCACAGGACTGAACACTGAAGCTTTCTTT,CASSTGLNTEAFF
.,.,TRBJ1-1,TRBV11-2,TGTGCCAGCAGCTCTACGGTGAACACTGAAGCTTTCTTT,CASSSTVNTEAFF
.,once,TRBJ1-1,TRBV3-1/TRBV3-2,TGTGCCAGCAGCCCTGGACGGTCGGGGGCTTTCTTT,CASSPGRSGAFF
.,.,TRBJ1-1,TRBV7-9,TGTGCCAGCAGCTTTGATTCCGGGGACACTGAAGCTTTCTTT,CASSFDSGDTEAFF
TRBD1,.,TRBJ2-7,TRBV6-5,TGTGCCAGCAGTCCAACGGGACAGGGACTGTACGAGCAGTACTTC,CASSPTGQGLYEQYF
TRBD1,.,TRBJ2-6,TRBV18,TGTGCCAGCTCACCACAATCAGTTACAGGGGGTCCCTCTGGGGCCAACGTCCTGACTTTC,CASSPQSVTGGPSGANVLTF
TRBD2,.,TRBJ2-1,TRBV11-3,TGTGCCAGCAGCTTAGATAGGCTAGCGGCCCACAATGAGCAGTTCTTC,CASSLDRLAAHNEQFF
TRBD1,.,TRBJ2-7,TRBV6-2/TRBV6-3,TGTGCCAGCAGCTGGACAGGGTCGTCCTACGAGCAGTACTTC,CASSWTGSSYEQYF
TRBD1,.,TRBJ2-7,TRBV27,TGTGCCAGCAGTTACGGGACAGGACTTTACGAGCAGTACTTC,CASSYGTGLYEQYF
.,.,TRBJ1-2,TRBV6-5,TGTGCCAGCATACTGACAGGCGCGTATGGCTACACCTTC,CASILTGAYGYTF
.,.,TRBJ1-1,TRBV27,TGTGCCAGCAATGGGGGGAGCACTGAAGCTTTCTTT,CASNGGSTEAFF
TRBD2,.,TRBJ2-7,TRBV7-8,TGTGCCAGCAGCCTTATCCTACCGGGACTAGCGGGACGGGAGCAGTACTTC,CASSLILPGLAGREQYF
TRBD1,once,TRBJ2-7,TRBV19,TGTGCCAGTAGTCAACGGACAGGGTACCCCTACGAGCAGTACTTC,CASSQRTGYPYEQYF
.,.,TRBJ1-1,TRBV7-2,TGTGCCAGCAGCTTAGCGCCAGGGTTGAACACTGAAGCTTTCTTT,CASSLAPGLNTEAFF
TRBD1,.,TRBJ2-1,TRBV11-2,TGTGCCAGCAGCTTCCGGGACAGGGACTACAATGAGCAGTTCTTC,CASSFRDRDYNEQFF
TRBD1,.,TRBJ2-4,TRBV6-2/TRBV6-3,TGTGCCAGCAGTTACGAGGGACAGGGAGTTAACATTCAGTACTTC,CASSYEGQGVNIQYF
TRBD1,.,TRBJ2-7,TRBV15,TGTGCCACCAGTGCGGGTGGGACAGGGAGGGGCGAGCAGTACTTC,CATSAGGTGRGEQYF
.,.,TRBJ2-5,TRBV6-6,TGTGCCAGCAGGTCAGAATCGACCCAGTACTTC,CASRSESTQYF
.,.,TRBJ1-6,TRBV5-4,TGTGCCAGCAGCTTGGGGGGGGAAGGTTTTGAACCCCTCCACTTT,CASSLGGEGFEPLHF
.,.,TRBJ1-1,TRBV20-1,TGCAGTGCTAGTATTCCCGACAGGTTGAACACTGAAGCTTTCTTT,CSASIPDRLNTEAFF
TRBD1,.,TRBJ2-7,TRBV7-9,TGTGCCAGCAGCTCGGACAGGTTAGGCTACGAGCAGTACTTC,CASSSDRLGYEQYF
.,.,TRBJ1-1,TRBV7-2,TGTGCCAGCAGTCCCATACAGCGGACTGAAGCTTTCTTT,CASSPIQRTEAFF
TRBD2,.,TRBJ2-7,TRBV5-1,TGCGCCAGCAGCAACAGCGGGAGGGCCCAGGAGCAGTACTTC,CASSNSGRAQEQYF
.,.,TRBJ1-2,TRBV6-5,TGTGCCAGCAGTTACTCGAGAACAGGGAAGGGTGGCTACACCTTC,CASSYSRTGKGGYTF
.,.,TRBJ2-7,TRBV6-2/TRBV6-3,TGTGCCAGCAGTTACTCCCCGGCTCGGGAGACCAGTTACGAGCAGTACTTC,CASSYSPARETSYEQYF
.,.,TRBJ1-3,TRBV19,TGTGCTCTACGTAGCACAACTGGAAACACCATATATTTT,CALRSTTGNTIYF
.,.,TRBJ1-1,TRBV3-1/TRBV3-2,TGTGCCAGCAGCCAAGCAAGAGACACTGAAGCTTTCTTT,CASSQARDTEAFF
.,.,TRBJ2-2,TRBV5-4,TGTGCCAGCAGCCCGACAGCGACCAACACCGGGGAGCTGTTTTTT,CASSPTATNTGELFF
.,.,TRBJ2-2,TRBV7-9,TGTGCCAGCAGCTCGTACGGGGTTCTATCCGGGGAGCTGTTTTTT,CASSSYGVLSGELFF
TRBD2,few,TRBJ2-7,TRBV3-1/TRBV3-2,TGTGCCAGCAGCCCCTCGGCGGGGGGCGCCTACGAGCAGTACTTC,CASSPSAGGAYEQYF
.,.,TRBJ1-6,TRBV6-1,TGTGCCAGCAGCCTCGGACTTACCGCCTCACCCCTCCACTTT,CASSLGLTASPLHF
.,.,TRBJ1-5,TRBV10-3,TGTGCCATCAGTGAGGGTGCGAAAGGCAATCAGCCCCAGCATTTT,CAISEGAKGNQPQHF
TRBD2,.,TRBJ2-3,TRBV10-2,TGCGCCAGCAGCGACAGCGGGGGGGCCGGGGATACGCAGTATTTT,CASSDSGGAGDTQYF
.,.,TRBJ1-1,TRBV4-3,TGCGCCAGCAGCCAACGCGCAGGCACTGAAGCTTTCTTT,CASSQRAGTEAFF
.,.,TRBJ1-4,TRBV5-6,TGTGCCAGCACCTCCGGTGCAACTAATGAAAAACTGTTTTTT,CASTSGATNEKLFF
TRBD2,.,TRBJ2-7,TRBV3-1/TRBV3-2,TGTGCCAGCAGACCCGGGACTAGAGGAACCTACGAGCAGTACTTC,CASRPGTRGTYEQYF
.,.,TRBJ2-3,TRBV19,TGTGCCAGTTCCTACAGCCGCACAGATACGCAGTATTTT,CASSYSRTDTQYF
.,.,TRBJ2-5,TRBV19,TGTGCCAGTAGTATCAGTAGCGGTAAACAAGAGACCCAGTACTTC,CASSISSGKQETQYF
.,.,TRBJ1-2,TRBV7-9,TGTGCCAGCAGCTTAGAAGGGGTGGGCTACACCTTC,CASSLEGVGYTF
.,once,TRBJ1-5,TRBV15,TGTGCCACCAGCGATTTTGTGGGGGCTGTGCAGCCCCAGCATTTT,CATSDFVGAVQPQHF
.,.,TRBJ1-2,TRBV14,TGTGCCAGCAGCCACCGGGACATGGGGTTTGAGGTTTGGTATGGCTACACCTTC,CASSHRDMGFEVWYGYTF
TRBD1,.,TRBJ2-7,TRBV19,TGTGCCAGTAGTATTTCGACAGGGTCCTACGAGCAGTACTTC,CASSISTGSYEQYF
TRBD1,.,TRBJ1-5,TRBV7-8,TGTGCCAGCAGTCCCGACAGGGACAGGCCCCAGCATTTT,CASSPDRDRPQHF
.,.,TRBJ2-5,TRBV19,TGTGCCGTAGGGCCCGGCGGGGTCAGTGAGACCCAGTACTTC,CAVGPGGVSETQYF